Detailed here is one T cell receptor beta chain. Its antigen remains unknown. Repertoires were generated with immunoSEQ multiplex PCR, while TCRdb's copy carries only in-frame clones and drops some. There are about 15,000 clones in the sample; about 96% occur only once, and approximately 0.62% lies in the top ten. CDR1 is MDHEN and CDR2 is SYDVKM in the germline V gene. The CDR3 has 13 amino acids. Trimming stripped 6 bases from V and 1 base from J, with 9 bases between. The data originate from a study of monozygotic twins with cystic fibrosis. General study points: Shared CDR3 numbers were not associated with age, concordance or severity. Clonality was generally low (median approximately 0.0088), higher in the most severe patients.

This receptor was obtained from a girl aged 2-9 years with cystic fibrosis. The sample was blood. The chain links TRBV28 to TRBJ1-1; D unclear. CDR3 DNA sequence: TGTGCCAGCAGCGCCGTCTGGAACACTGAAGCTTTCTTT. Translating it yields CASSAVWNTEAFF.